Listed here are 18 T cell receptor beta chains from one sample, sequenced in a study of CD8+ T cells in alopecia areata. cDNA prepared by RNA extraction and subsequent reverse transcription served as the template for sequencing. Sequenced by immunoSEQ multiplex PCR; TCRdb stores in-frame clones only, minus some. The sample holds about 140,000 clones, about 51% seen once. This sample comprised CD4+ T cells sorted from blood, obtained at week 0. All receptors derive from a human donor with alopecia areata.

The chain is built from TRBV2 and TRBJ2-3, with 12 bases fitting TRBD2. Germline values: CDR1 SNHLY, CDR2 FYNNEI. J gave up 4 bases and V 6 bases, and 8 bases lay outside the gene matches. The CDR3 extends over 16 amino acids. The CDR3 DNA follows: TGTGCCAGCAGGACGACTAGCGGGGGCAGGGCAGATACGCAGTATTTT. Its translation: CASRTTSGGRADTQYF.

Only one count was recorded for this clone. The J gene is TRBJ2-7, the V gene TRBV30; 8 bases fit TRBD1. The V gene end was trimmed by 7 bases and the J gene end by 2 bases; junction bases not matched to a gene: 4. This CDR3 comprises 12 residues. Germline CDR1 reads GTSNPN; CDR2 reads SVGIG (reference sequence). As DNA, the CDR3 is TGTGCCTCCAGGGGGCCTGCCTACGAGCAGTACTTC. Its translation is CASRGPAYEQYF.

The CDR3 is CASSSRAHGEQFF. The CDR3 nucleotides read TGTGCCTCCTCGAGCAGGGCCCATGGGGAGCAGTTCTTC. The gene calls are TRBV30 and TRBJ2-1, with D possibly being TRBD1 (5 bases). V was shortened by 7 bases and J by 10 bases, with 20 bases between the two germline ends. The CDR3 runs to 13 residues. The V gene's germline CDR1 is GTSNPN and CDR2 SVGIG (reference sequence).

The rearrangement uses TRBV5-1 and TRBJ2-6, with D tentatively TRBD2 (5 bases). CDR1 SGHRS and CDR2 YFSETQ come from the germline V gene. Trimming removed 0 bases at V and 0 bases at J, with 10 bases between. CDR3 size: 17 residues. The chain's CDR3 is CASSLDSARSGANVLTF. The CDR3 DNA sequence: TGCGCCAGCAGCTTGGATAGCGCTCGCTCTGGGGCCAACGTCCTGACTTTC.

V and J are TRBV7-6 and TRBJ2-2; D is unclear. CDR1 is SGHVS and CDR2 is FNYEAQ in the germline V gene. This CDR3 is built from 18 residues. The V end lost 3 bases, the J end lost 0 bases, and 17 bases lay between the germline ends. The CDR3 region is CASSLIRANLPNTGELFF. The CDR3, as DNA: TGTGCCAGCAGCTTGATTCGGGCAAACCTTCCGAACACCGGGGAGCTGTTTTTT.

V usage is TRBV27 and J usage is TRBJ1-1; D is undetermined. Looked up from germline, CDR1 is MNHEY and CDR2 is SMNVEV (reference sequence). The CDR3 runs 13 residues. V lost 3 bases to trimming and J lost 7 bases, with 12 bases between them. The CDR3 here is CASSFPPTGEAFF. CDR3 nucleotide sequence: TGTGCCAGCAGTTTCCCCCCCACGGGTGAAGCTTTCTTT.

The CDR3, as DNA: TGTGCCTGGAGCGCACAGGGTCATCAGCCCCAGCATTTT. This gives the protein CAWSAQGHQPQHF. The V gene is TRBV30, the J gene TRBJ1-5, with D perhaps matching TRBD1 (6 bases). Germline CDR1 and CDR2: GTSNPN and SVGIG (reference sequence). The CDR3 loop spans 13 amino acids. V was pared by 3 bases and J by 5 bases, with 11 bases between.

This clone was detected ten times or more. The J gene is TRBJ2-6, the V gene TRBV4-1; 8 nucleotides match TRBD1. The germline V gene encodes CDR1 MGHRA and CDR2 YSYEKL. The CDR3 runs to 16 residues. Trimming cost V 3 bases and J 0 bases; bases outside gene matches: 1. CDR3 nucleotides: TGCGCCAGCAGCCATACAGGGGGCTCTGGGGCCAACGTCCTGACTTTC. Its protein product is CASSHTGGSGANVLTF.

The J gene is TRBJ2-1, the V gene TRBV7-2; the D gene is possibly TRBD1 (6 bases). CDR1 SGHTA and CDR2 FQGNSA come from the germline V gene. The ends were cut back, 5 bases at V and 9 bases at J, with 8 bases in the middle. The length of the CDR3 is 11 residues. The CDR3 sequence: CASSNRVEQFF. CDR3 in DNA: TGTGCCAGCAGCAACAGGGTTGAGCAGTTCTTC.

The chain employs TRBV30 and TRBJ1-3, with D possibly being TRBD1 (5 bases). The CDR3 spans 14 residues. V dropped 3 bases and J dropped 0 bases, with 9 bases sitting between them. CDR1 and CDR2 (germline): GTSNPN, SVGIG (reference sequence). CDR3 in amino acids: CAWSRGGSGNTIYF. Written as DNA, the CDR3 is TGTGCCTGGAGCCGGGGGGGCTCTGGAAACACCATATATTTT.

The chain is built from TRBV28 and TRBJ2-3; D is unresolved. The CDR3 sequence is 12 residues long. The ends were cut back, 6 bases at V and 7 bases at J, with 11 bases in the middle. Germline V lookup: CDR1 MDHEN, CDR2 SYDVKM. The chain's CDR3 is CASSIPQNTQYF. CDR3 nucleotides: TGTGCCAGCAGCATCCCCCAGAATACGCAGTATTTT.

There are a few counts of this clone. The CDR3 region has the DNA TGCAGCGTCAAGGGGGGGGAAGGTCAGCCCCAGCATTTT. Protein sequence: CSVKGGEGQPQHF. This chain uses TRBV29-1 with TRBJ1-5, with D possibly being TRBD1 (6 bases). Trimming took off 6 bases at V and 6 bases at J, with 15 bases between the two ends. The germline V gene has CDR1 SQVTM and CDR2 ANQGSEA. The CDR3 covers 13 residues.

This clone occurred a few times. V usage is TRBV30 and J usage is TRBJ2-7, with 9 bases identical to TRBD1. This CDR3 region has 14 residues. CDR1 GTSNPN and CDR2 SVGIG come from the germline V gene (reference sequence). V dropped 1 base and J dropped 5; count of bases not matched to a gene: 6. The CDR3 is CAWSGEDRGHEQYF. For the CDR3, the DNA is TGTGCCTGGAGTGGCGAGGACAGGGGTCACGAGCAGTACTTC. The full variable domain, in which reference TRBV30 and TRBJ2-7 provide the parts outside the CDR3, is SQTIHQWPATLVQPVGSPLSLECTVEGTSNPNLYWYRQAAGRGLQLLFYSVGIGQISSEVPQNLSASRPQDRQFILSSKKLLLSDSGFYLCAWSGEDRGHEQYFGPGTRLTVT.

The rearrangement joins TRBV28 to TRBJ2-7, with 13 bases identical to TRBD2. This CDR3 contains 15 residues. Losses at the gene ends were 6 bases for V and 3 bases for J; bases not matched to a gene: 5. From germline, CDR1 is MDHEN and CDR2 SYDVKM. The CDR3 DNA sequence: TGTGCCAGCAGGACGGGACTAGCGGGATTCTACGAGCAGTACTTC. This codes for CASRTGLAGFYEQYF.

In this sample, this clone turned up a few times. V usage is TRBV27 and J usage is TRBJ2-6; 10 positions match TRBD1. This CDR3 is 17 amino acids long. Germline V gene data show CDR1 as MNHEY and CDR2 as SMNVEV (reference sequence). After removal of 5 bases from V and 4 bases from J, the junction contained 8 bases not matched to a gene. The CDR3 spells CASSRGQGIAGANVLTF. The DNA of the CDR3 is TGTGCCAGCAGTCGGGGACAGGGGATAGCGGGGGCCAACGTCCTGACTTTC.

The CDR3 DNA is TGTGCCAGCAGTCCTCAGAAGGGCAATCAGCCCCAGCATTTT. This codes for CASSPQKGNQPQHF. The V and J genes are TRBV27 and TRBJ1-5; unclear D gene. The V gene lost 5 bases and the J gene lost 2 bases, with 10 bases spanning the gap. Germline CDR1 MNHEY, CDR2 SMNVEV (reference sequence). CDR3 length equals 14 residues.

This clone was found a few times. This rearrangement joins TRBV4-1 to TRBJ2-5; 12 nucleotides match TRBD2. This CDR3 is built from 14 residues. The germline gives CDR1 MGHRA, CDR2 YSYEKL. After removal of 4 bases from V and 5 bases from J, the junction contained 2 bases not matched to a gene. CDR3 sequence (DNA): TGCGCCAGCAGCCGACTAGCGGGAGAGGAGACCCAGTACTTC. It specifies CASSRLAGEETQYF.

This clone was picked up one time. The CDR3 protein is CASSFRVRNQPQHF. CDR3 coding DNA: TGTGCCAGCAGTTTTCGGGTGAGGAATCAGCCCCAGCATTTT. The rearrangement links TRBV28 to TRBJ1-5; no definite D call. Germline-derived CDR1 and CDR2 are MDHEN and SYDVKM. The CDR3 consists of 14 residues. V was cut by 3 bases and J by 4 bases, with 10 bases left in between.